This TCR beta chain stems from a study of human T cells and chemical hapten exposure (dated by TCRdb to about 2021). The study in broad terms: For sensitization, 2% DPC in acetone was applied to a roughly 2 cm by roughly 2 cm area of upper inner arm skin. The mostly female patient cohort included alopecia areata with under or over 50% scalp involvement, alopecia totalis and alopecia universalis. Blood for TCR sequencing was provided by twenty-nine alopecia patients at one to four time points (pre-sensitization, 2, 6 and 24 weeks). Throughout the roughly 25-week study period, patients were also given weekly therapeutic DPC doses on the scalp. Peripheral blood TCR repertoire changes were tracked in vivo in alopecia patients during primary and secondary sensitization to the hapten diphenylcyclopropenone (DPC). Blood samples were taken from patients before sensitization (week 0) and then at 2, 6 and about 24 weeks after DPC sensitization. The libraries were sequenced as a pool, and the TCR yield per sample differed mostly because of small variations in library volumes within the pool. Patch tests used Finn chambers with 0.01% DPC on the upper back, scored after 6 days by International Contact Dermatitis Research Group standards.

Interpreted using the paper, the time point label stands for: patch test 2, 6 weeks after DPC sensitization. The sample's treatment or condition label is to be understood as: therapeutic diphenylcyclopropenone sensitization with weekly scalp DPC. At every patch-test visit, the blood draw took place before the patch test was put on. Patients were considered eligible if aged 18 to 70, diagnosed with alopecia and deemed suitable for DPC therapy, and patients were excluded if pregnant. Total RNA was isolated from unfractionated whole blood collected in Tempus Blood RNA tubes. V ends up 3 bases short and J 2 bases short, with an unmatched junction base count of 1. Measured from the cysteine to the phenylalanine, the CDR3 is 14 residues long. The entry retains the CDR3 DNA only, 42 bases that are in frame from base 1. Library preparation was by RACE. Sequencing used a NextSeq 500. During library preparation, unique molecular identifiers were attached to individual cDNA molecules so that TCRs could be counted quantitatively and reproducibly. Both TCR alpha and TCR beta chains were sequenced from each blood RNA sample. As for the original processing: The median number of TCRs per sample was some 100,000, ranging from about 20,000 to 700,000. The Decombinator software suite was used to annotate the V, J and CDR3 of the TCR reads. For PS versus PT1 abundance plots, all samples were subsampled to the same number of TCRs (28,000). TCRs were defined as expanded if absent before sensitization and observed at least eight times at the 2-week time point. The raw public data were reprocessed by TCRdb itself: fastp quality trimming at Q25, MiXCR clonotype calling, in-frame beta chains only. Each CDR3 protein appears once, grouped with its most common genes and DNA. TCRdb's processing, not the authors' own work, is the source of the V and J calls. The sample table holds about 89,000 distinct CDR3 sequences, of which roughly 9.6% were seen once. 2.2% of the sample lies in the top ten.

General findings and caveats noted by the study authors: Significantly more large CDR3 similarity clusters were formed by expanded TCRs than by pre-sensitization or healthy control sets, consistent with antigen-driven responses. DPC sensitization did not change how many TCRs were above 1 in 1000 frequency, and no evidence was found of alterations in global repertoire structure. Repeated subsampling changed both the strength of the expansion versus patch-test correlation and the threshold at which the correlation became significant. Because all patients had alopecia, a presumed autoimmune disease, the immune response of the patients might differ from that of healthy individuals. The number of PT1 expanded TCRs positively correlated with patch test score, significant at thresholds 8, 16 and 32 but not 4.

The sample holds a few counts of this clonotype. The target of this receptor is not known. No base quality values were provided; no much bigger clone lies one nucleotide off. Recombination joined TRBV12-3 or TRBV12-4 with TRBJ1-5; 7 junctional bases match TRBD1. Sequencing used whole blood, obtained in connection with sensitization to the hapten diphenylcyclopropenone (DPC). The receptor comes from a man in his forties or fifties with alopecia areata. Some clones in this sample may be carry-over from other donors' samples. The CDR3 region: CASSLGTGNQPQHF. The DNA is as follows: TGTGCCAGCAGTTTGGGGACAGGCAATCAGCCCCAGCATTTT.